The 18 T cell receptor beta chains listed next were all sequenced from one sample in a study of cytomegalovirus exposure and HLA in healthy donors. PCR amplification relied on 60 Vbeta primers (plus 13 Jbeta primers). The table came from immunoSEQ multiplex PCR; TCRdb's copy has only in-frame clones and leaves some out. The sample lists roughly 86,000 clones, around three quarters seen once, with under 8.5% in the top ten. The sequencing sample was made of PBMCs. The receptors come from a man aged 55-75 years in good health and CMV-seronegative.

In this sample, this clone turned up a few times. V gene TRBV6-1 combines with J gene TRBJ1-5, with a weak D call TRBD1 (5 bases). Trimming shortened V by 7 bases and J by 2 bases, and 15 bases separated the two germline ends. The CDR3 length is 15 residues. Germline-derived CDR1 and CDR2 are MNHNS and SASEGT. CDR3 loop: CASNNDRWGNQPQHF. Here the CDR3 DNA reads TGTGCCAGCAACAATGACAGATGGGGCAATCAGCCCCAGCATTTT.

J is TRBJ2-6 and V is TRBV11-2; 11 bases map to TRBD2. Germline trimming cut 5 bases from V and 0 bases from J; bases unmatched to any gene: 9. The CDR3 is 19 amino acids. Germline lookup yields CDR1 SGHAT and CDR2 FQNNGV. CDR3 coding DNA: TGTGCCAGCAGCCCGGACGGACTAGCGGGCTACTCTGGGGCCAACGTCCTGACTTTC. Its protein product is CASSPDGLAGYSGANVLTF.

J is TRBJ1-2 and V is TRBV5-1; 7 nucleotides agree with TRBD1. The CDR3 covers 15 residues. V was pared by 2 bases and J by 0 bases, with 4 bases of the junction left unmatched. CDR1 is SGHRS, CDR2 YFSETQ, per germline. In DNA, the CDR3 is TGCGCCAGCAGCTTCTCAACAGGGGCTAACTATGGCTACACCTTC. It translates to CASSFSTGANYGYTF.

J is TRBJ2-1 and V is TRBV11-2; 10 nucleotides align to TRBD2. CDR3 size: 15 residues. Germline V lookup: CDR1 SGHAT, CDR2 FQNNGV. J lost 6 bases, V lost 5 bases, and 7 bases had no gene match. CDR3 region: CASSPAQRGGNEQFF. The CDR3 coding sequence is TGTGCCAGCAGCCCTGCCCAGCGGGGGGGCAATGAGCAGTTCTTC.

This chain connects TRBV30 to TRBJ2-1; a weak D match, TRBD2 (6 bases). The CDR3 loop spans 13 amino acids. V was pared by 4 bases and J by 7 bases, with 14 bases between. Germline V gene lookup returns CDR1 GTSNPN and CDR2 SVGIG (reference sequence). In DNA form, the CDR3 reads TGTGCCTGGACTATGGGGGGTTGGAATGAGCAGTTCTTC. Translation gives CAWTMGGWNEQFF.

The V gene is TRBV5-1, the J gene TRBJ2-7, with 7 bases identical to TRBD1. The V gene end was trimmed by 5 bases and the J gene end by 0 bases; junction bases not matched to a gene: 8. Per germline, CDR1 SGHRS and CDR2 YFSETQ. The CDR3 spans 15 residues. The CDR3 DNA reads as TGCGCCAGCAGTTTCCAACAGGGGAGCTCCTACGAGCAGTACTTC. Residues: CASSFQQGSSYEQYF.

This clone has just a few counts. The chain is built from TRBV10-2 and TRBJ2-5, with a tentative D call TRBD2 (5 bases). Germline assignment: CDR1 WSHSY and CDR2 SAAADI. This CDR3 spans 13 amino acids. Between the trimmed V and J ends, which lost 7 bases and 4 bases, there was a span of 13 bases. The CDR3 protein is CASTEGRLETQYF. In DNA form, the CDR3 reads TGCGCCAGCACCGAGGGCAGGTTAGAGACCCAGTACTTC.

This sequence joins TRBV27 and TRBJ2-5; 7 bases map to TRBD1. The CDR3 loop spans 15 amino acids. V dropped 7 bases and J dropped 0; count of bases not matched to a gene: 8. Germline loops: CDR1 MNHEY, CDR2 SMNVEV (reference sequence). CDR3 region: CASKGQWDYQETQYF. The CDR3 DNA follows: TGTGCCAGCAAGGGACAGTGGGATTACCAAGAGACCCAGTACTTC.

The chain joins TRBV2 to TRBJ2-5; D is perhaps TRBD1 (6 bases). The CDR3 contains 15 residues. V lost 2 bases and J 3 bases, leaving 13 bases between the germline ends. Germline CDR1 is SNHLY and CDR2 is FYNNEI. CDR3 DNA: TGTGCCAGCAGTGAAAACCCAGGGGCGAAAGAGACCCAGTACTTC. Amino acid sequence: CASSENPGAKETQYF.

CDR3 amino acids: CSGGQLNTGELFF. The CDR3 DNA is TGCAGCGGGGGACAGCTTAACACCGGGGAGCTGTTTTTT. This chain uses TRBV29-1 with TRBJ2-2, with TRBD1 matching over 7 bases. This CDR3 has 13 residues. Trimming cost V 7 bases and J 2 bases; bases outside gene matches: 4. Germline CDR1 and CDR2: SQVTM and ANQGSEA.

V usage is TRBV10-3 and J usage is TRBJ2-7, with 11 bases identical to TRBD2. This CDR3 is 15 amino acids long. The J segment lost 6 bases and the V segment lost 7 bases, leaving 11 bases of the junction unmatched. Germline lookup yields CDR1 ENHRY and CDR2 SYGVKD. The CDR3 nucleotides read TGTGCCATCAACAGCGTAGCGGGGGGGGTAGGCGAGCAGTACTTC. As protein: CAINSVAGGVGEQYF.

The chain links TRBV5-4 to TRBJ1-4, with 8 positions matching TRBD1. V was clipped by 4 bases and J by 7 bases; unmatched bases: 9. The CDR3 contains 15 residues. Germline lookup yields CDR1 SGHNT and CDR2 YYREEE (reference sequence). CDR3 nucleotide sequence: TGTGCCAGCAGCAGCGGACAGGGAGAGATTGAAAAACTGTTTTTT. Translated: CASSSGQGEIEKLFF.

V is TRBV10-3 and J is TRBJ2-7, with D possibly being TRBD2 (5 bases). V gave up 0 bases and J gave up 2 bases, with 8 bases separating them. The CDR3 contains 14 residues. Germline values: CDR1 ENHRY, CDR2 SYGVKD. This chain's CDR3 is CAISESDGTYEQYF. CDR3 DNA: TGTGCCATCAGTGAGTCCGACGGGACCTACGAGCAGTACTTC.

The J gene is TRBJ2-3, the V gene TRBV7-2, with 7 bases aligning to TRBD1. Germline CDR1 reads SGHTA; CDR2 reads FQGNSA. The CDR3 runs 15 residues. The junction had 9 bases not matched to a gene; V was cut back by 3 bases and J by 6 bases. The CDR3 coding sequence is TGTGCCAGCAGCTTTACTCGACAGGGAAGGGATACGCAGTATTTT. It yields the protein CASSFTRQGRDTQYF.

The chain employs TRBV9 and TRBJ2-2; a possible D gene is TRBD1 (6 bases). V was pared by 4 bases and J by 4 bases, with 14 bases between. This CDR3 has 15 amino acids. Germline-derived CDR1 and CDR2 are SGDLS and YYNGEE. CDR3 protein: CASSPKGHLTGELFF. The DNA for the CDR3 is TGTGCCAGCAGCCCCAAGGGACATCTCACCGGGGAGCTGTTTTTT.

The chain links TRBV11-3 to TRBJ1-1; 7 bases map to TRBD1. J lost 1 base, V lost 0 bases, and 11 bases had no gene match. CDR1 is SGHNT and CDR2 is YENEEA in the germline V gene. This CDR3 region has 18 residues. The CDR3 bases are TGTGCCAGCAGCTTAGAGGGGATTCCGGGACAGAAGAACACTGAAGCTTTCTTT. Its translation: CASSLEGIPGQKNTEAFF.

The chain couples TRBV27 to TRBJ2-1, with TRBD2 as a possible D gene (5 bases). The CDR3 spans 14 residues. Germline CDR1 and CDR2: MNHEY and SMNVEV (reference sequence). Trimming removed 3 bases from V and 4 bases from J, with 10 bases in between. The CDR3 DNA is TGTGCCAGCAGTTTGGGAGCAGTTTACAATGAGCAGTTCTTC. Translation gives CASSLGAVYNEQFF.

In nucleotides, the CDR3 is TGTGCCAGCAGTTTAGTCAGAACCCCAGATACGCAGTATTTT. Its protein product is CASSLVRTPDTQYF. This chain connects TRBV28 to TRBJ2-3; D ambiguous. CDR3 length: 14 amino acids. CDR1 and CDR2 from the germline V gene are MDHEN and SYDVKM. Trimming took off 2 bases at V and 4 bases at J, with 10 bases between the two ends.